This T cell receptor (beta chain) was identified in a study of T cell repertoires in cytomegalovirus infection. Each CDR3 protein gets one entry after TCRdb re-called the reads with MiXCR. The sample has around 770,000 distinct CDR3 sequences; 25% to 30% are singletons. This clonotype was counted only a few times. What it recognizes is unknown. The TCR comes from a human donor in good health (CMV status not recorded). Some clones in this sample may be carry-over from other donors' samples. The sample was cultured CD8+ T cells from PBMCs, taken from culture after CMV antigen stimulation.

The CDR3 sequence: CASSSGDGSSYNEQFF. The CDR3, as DNA: TGTGCCAGCAGCTCAGGGGATGGGTCCTCCTACAATGAGCAGTTCTTC. V and J are TRBV7-9 and TRBJ2-1, with D perhaps matching TRBD1 (6 bases). V lost 4 bases to trimming and J lost 0 bases, with 13 bases between them. CDR3 length: 16 residues. CDR1 is SEHNR and CDR2 is FQNEAQ in the germline V gene (reference sequence).